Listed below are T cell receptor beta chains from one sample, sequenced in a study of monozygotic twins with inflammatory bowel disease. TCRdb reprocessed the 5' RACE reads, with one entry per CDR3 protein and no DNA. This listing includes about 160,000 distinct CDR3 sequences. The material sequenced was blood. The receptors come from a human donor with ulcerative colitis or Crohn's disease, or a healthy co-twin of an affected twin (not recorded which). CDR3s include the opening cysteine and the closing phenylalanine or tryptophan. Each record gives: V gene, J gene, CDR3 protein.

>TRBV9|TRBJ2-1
CASSPGLAGVAYNEQFF
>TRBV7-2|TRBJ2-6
CASSLVGVPGANVLTF
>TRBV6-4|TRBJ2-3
CASSRLAGDVDTQYF
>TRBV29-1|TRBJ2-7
CSVEKAGGLVEQYF
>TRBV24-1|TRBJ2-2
CATSDLGSDYTGELFF
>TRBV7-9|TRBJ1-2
CASSLASGSGYTF
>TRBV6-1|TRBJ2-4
CASRVGLAVGKNIQYF
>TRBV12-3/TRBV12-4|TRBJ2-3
CASSLSRGTDTQYF
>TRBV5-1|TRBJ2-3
CASSPSRGPDTQYF
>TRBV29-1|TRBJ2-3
CSVQQGINTDTQYF
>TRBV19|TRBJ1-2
CASRASKTGEGGYTF
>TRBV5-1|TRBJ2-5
CASSLAQGTQETQYF
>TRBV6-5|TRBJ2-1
CASSYLAGAHNEQFF
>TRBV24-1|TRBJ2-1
CATTSGLENNEQFF
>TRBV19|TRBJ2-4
CASSMTPEGKNIQYF
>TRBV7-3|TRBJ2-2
CASSSLGANTGELFF
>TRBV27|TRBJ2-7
CASSPWDGSYEQYF
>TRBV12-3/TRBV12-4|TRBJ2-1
CASSLRSSSYNEQFF
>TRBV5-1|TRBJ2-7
CASSLLGDTSYEQYF
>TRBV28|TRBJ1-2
CASKRGPDSSTYGYTF
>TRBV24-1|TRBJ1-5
CATSETGYQPQHF